This TCR beta chain derives from a study of shared clonotypes between healthy human individuals. With respect to this clone: Its antigen remains unidentified.

Germline CDR1 and CDR2: SGHNT and YYREEE (reference sequence). The CDR3 runs 14 residues. The V end was cut by 3 bases, the J end by 3 bases, with 9 bases between. The naive CD8 population came from CD45RO-negative cells selected for CCR7, without terminally differentiated effector memory CD45RA+ cells. Repertoires were generated with immunoSEQ multiplex PCR, while TCRdb's copy carries only in-frame clones and drops some. The table lists around 2,000,000 clones, around 96% of them singletons. Overall study findings and caveats: It was only blood that was sampled, and tissue repertoires likely differ. It was observed that 5% to 6% of naive CD4 clonotypes were shared across a handful of donors.

This chain uses TRBV5-4 with TRBJ2-2; TRBD1 or TRBD2 may be the D gene (5 bases each). This clonotype was obtained from a man in his late teens or twenties in good health. Sample: naive CD8+ T cells sorted from blood. CDR3 bases: TGTGCCAGCAGCTCGGGGACGCACACCGGGGAGCTGTTTTTT. It yields the protein CASSSGTHTGELFF. Together with reference TRBV5-4 and TRBJ2-2, the CDR3 gives the full variable domain: ETGVTQSPTHLIKTRGQQVTLRCSSQSGHNTVSWYQQALGQGPQFIFQYYREEENGRGNFPPRFSGLQFPNYSSELNVNALELDDSALYLCASSSGTHTGELFFGEGSRLTVL.